The 24 T cell receptor beta chains in this list originate from one sample, sequenced in a study of cytomegalovirus exposure and HLA in healthy donors. PCR was performed using 60 Vbeta and 13 Jbeta primers. Measured with immunoSEQ multiplex PCR; TCRdb has only the in-frame clones, and not every one. The table includes 59,000 or so clones, roughly 87% detected once. Sequenced input: PBMCs. These receptors all come from a female donor in good health and CMV-seronegative.

The V and J genes are TRBV29-1 and TRBJ1-2, with D uncertain. The CDR3 totals 13 residues. V shed 7 bases and J shed 3 bases, with 15 bases lying between them. From germline, CDR1 is SQVTM and CDR2 ANQGSEA. CDR3 in DNA: TGCAGCGCCGATGGAGGGATCGACTATGGCTACACCTTC. Protein: CSADGGIDYGYTF.

The count of this clone is one. V usage is TRBV9 and J usage is TRBJ2-6, with 8 nucleotides matching TRBD2. This CDR3 spans 19 amino acids. CDR1 is SGDLS, CDR2 YYNGEE, per germline. Unmatched junction bases numbered 13, after V lost 4 bases and J lost 1 base. CDR3 bases: TGTGCCAGCAGCCGACCCGGGGGGGGGTCTTCTTCTGGGGCCAACGTCCTGACTTTC. It specifies CASSRPGGGSSSGANVLTF.

CDR3 sequence reads: CASSQDRTSGRAGDEQFF. The DNA for the CDR3 is TGCGCCAGCAGCCAAGATAGGACTAGCGGGAGGGCCGGGGATGAGCAGTTCTTC. V is TRBV4-3 and J is TRBJ2-1; 15 bases line up with TRBD2. The CDR3 contains 18 residues. V dropped 0 bases and J dropped 8; count of bases not matched to a gene: 8. Germline loops: CDR1 LGHNA, CDR2 YSLEER.

This chain joins TRBV28 and TRBJ1-1, with 10 bases aligning to TRBD1. The CDR3 is made up of 14 amino acids. The germline V gene has CDR1 MDHEN and CDR2 SYDVKM. V was clipped by 6 bases and J by 4 bases; unmatched bases: 5. This CDR3 is CASRTGGGSTEAFF. CDR3 nucleotide sequence: TGTGCCAGCAGGACAGGGGGCGGGAGCACTGAAGCTTTCTTT.

The V gene is TRBV4-1, the J gene TRBJ2-2; D uncertain. With 7 bases removed from V and 0 bases from J, the gap between germline ends came to 9 bases. This CDR3 comprises 14 residues. From germline, CDR1 is MGHRA and CDR2 YSYEKL. CDR3 nucleotide sequence: TGCGCCAGCATTGGCAGGTCGAACACCGGGGAGCTGTTTTTT. It yields the protein CASIGRSNTGELFF.

The rearrangement links TRBV7-9 to TRBJ2-7, with 10 bases aligning to TRBD2. The CDR3 contains 15 residues. Germline CDR1 reads SEHNR; CDR2 reads FQNEAQ (reference sequence). Unmatched junction bases numbered 7, after V lost 5 bases and J lost 3 bases. The CDR3 spells CASSDLAGVGYEQYF. The CDR3 bases are TGTGCCAGCAGCGATCTAGCGGGGGTAGGCTACGAGCAGTACTTC.

The rearrangement links TRBV27 to TRBJ1-5; D call uncertain. Germline V gives CDR1 MNHEY, CDR2 SMNVEV (reference sequence). The CDR3 runs 8 residues. CDR3 region: CPLRAQHF. Here the CDR3 DNA reads TGTCCCCTGAGGGCCCAGCATTTT.

Concerning this clone: At one of its ends the junction is not consistent with the germline gene, which may arise from a read error. V usage is TRBV7-9 and J usage is TRBJ2-7; 7 nucleotides agree with TRBD1. Germline V CDR1 and CDR2: SEHNR, FQNEAQ (reference sequence). This CDR3 is 16 amino acids long. CDR3 residues: CSSSGGSGTAAYEQYF. CDR3 in DNA: TGTTCCAGCAGCGGCGGGTCTGGGACAGCTGCCTACGAGCAGTACTTC. Supplemented by reference TRBV7-9 and TRBJ2-7, the full variable domain reads DTGVSQNPRHKITKRGQNVTFRCDPISEHNRLYWYRQTLGQGPEFLTYFQNEAQLEKSRLLSDRFSAERPKGSFSTLEIQRTEQGDSAMYLCSSSGGSGTAAYEQYFGPGTRLTVT.

The chain links TRBV5-8 to TRBJ2-7, with 7 nucleotides matching TRBD1. The CDR3 loop spans 15 amino acids. V shed 5 bases and J 3 bases; nucleotides not matched to a gene: 11. Germline V gene lookup returns CDR1 SGHTS and CDR2 YDEGEE. The DNA of the CDR3 is TGTGCCAGCAGATTAGGGGGCGGAACTAGCTACGAGCAGTACTTC. Translated, it gives CASRLGGGTSYEQYF.

The rearrangement links TRBV7-9 to TRBJ2-7; D perhaps matches TRBD1 (5 bases). V lost 5 bases to trimming and J lost 6 bases, with 20 bases between them. The germline V gene encodes CDR1 SEHNR and CDR2 FQNEAQ (reference sequence). The CDR3 spans 15 residues. CDR3 loop: CASSGRLQGWREQYF. The CDR3, as DNA: TGTGCCAGCAGCGGTCGACTTCAGGGATGGCGCGAGCAGTACTTC.

V gene TRBV5-4 combines with J gene TRBJ2-3, with D perhaps TRBD2 (6 bases). V was cut by 2 bases and J by 2 bases, with 12 bases left in between. This CDR3 spans 15 amino acids. CDR1 and CDR2 from the germline V gene are SGHNT and YYREEE (reference sequence). The DNA of the CDR3 is TGTGCCAGCAGCTTCGGAGCGGGCCCCACAGATACGCAGTATTTT. Its translation: CASSFGAGPTDTQYF.

The gene calls are TRBV4-1 and TRBJ1-6; 7 bases are shared with TRBD1. Losses at the gene ends were 6 bases for V and 5 bases for J; bases not matched to a gene: 7. Per the germline V gene, CDR1 is MGHRA and CDR2 is YSYEKL. The CDR3 totals 15 residues. CDR3 in amino acids: CASSRKGTDNSPLHF. DNA for the CDR3: TGCGCCAGCAGTAGGAAGGGGACAGATAATTCACCCCTCCACTTT.

This sequence joins TRBV19 and TRBJ2-5; D gene unclear. The CDR3 covers 12 residues. Germline V lookup: CDR1 LNHDA, CDR2 SQIVND (reference sequence). Between the trimmed V and J ends, which lost 5 bases and 5 bases, there was a span of 9 bases. Here the CDR3 reads CASSGPRETQYF. The CDR3 nucleotides read TGTGCCAGTAGTGGGCCCAGGGAGACCCAGTACTTC. The full variable domain, in which reference TRBV19 and TRBJ2-5 provide the parts outside the CDR3, is DGGITQSPKYLFRKEGQNVTLSCEQNLNHDAMYWYRQDPGQGLRLIYYSQIVNDFQKGDIAEGYSVSREKKESFPLTVTSAQKNPTAFYLCASSGPRETQYFGPGTRLLVL.

This clone was found once. In the same sample, other DNA sequences code for this CDR3. The chain recombines TRBV6-5 with TRBJ1-1, with D maybe TRBD1 (5 bases). V was trimmed by 0 bases and J by 0 bases, leaving 11 bases between them. Germline assignment: CDR1 MNHEY and CDR2 SVGAGI. The CDR3 is 16 residues long. The DNA of the CDR3 is TGTGCCAGCAGTTACTCAGGGTCGGGGGTGAACACTGAAGCTTTCTTT. Protein sequence: CASSYSGSGVNTEAFF.

The chain is built from TRBV19 and TRBJ2-1, with D maybe TRBD1 (6 bases). The CDR3 consists of 15 residues. Germline CDR1 is LNHDA and CDR2 is SQIVND (reference sequence). V was cut by 0 bases and J by 8 bases, with 14 bases left in between. The CDR3: CASSIDFQGWDEQFF. In DNA, the CDR3 is TGTGCCAGTAGTATAGATTTCCAGGGGTGGGATGAGCAGTTCTTC.

This chain links TRBV9 with TRBJ1-3; 8 nucleotides agree with TRBD1. CDR3 length equals 16 residues. The germline V gene has CDR1 SGDLS and CDR2 YYNGEE. J lost 3 bases, V lost 5 bases, and 10 bases had no gene match. The CDR3 protein is CASSQQGGGNGNTIYF. The CDR3 DNA is TGTGCCAGCAGTCAACAGGGGGGGGGAAATGGAAACACCATATATTTT.

The rearrangement uses TRBV5-1 and TRBJ2-3; 12 nucleotides line up with TRBD2. The CDR3 length is 16 residues. Germline values: CDR1 SGHRS, CDR2 YFSETQ. V dropped 4 bases and J dropped 2; count of bases not matched to a gene: 5. The CDR3: CASSPTSGGLTDTQYF. The CDR3, as DNA: TGCGCCAGCAGCCCGACTAGCGGGGGACTCACAGATACGCAGTATTTT.

The rearrangement uses TRBV5-5 and TRBJ2-1, with D possibly matching TRBD1 (7 bases). CDR1 is SGHKS and CDR2 is YYEKEE in the germline V gene (reference sequence). The CDR3 totals 16 residues. Trimming took 5 bases from V and 3 from J, leaving 18 bases between them. The CDR3 reads CASRLSGGYDYNEQFF. CDR3 sequence (DNA): TGTGCCAGCAGACTTTCAGGGGGGTATGACTACAATGAGCAGTTCTTC.

CDR3 residues: CASTPTAFTDTQYF. As DNA, the CDR3 is TGTGCCAGCACCCCGACAGCCTTCACAGATACGCAGTATTTT. The chain has TRBV5-8 and TRBJ2-3, with D possibly matching TRBD1 (5 bases). CDR1 SGHTS and CDR2 YDEGEE come from the germline V gene. V was shortened by 6 bases and J by 2 bases, with 13 bases between the two germline ends. The CDR3 has 14 amino acids.

This clone was recorded once. This chain uses TRBV5-4 with TRBJ2-2; D perhaps matches TRBD2 (6 bases). The germline V and J ends were trimmed by 4 bases and 7 bases, with 17 bases remaining between them. The germline gives CDR1 SGHNT, CDR2 YYREEE (reference sequence). The CDR3 is 15 amino acids. CDR3 sequence (DNA): TGTGCCAGCAGCACCTTCGCGGGGCGGGACGGGGAGCTGTTTTTT. Encoded protein: CASSTFAGRDGELFF. Using reference TRBV5-4 and TRBJ2-2 for the parts outside the CDR3, the full variable domain is ETGVTQSPTHLIKTRGQQVTLRCSSQSGHNTVSWYQQALGQGPQFIFQYYREEENGRGNFPPRFSGLQFPNYSSELNVNALELDDSALYLCASSTFAGRDGELFFGEGSRLTVL.

This clone has only a few counts. This sequence joins TRBV14 and TRBJ2-7; TRBD1 is a possible D gene (6 bases). The CDR3 is made up of 16 amino acids. Germline lookup yields CDR1 SGHDN and CDR2 FVKESK. Trimming left V 0 bases short and J 6 bases short, with 18 bases between. The CDR3 spells CASSQDRPQGLTEQYF. Here the CDR3 DNA reads TGTGCCAGCAGCCAAGATCGTCCACAGGGCTTGACCGAGCAGTACTTC.

CDR3 coding DNA: TGTGCCAGCAGTTACTCAACCAGGGGGTCCGCTGAAGCTTTCTTT. This sequence encodes CASSYSTRGSAEAFF. The chain couples TRBV27 to TRBJ1-1; 7 bases are a match to TRBD1. The CDR3 totals 15 residues. The J segment lost 6 bases and the V segment lost 4 bases, leaving 11 bases of the junction unmatched. CDR1 and CDR2 (germline): MNHEY, SMNVEV (reference sequence).

V gene TRBV21-1 combines with J gene TRBJ1-2. TRBV21-1 is a pseudogene locus. The CDR3 is made up of 18 amino acids. In nucleotides, the CDR3 is TGTGCCAGCAGCAAAGGGGGAGTAGACACCACTATTAACTATGGCTACACCTTC. Amino acids: CASSKGGVDTTINYGYTF.

The V call is TRBV18, the J call TRBJ2-1; 11 positions match TRBD2. V gave up 3 bases and J gave up 8 bases; unmatched junction bases: 15. Germline loops: CDR1 KGHSH, CDR2 LQKENI. The CDR3 runs 18 residues. CDR3: CASSPNGPSGGFRDEQFF. The DNA for the CDR3 is TGTGCCAGCTCACCTAATGGCCCTAGCGGGGGGTTCCGCGATGAGCAGTTCTTC.